What follows describes a single TCR beta chain. This sample was included in a study of blood T cell repertoires in COVID-19. In the study overall: The origin of the acute and convalescent COVID-19 samples was the United States, Italy and Spain. Sample material is recorded as cDNA or gDNA derived from T cells, B-cell-depleted T cells, or PBMCs.

After removal of 1 base from V and 6 bases from J, the junction contained 9 bases not matched to a gene. This CDR3 comprises 16 residues. Germline V lookup: CDR1 SGHVS, CDR2 FNYEAQ. Per the original data handling: Estimates of nucleated cell counts were drawn from the amplification of reference gene primers. Clones were read by immunoSEQ multiplex PCR, and TCRdb kept only the in-frame ones, dropping some. The DNA was the basis for D and trimming; V, J and clone size are from that table. This repertoire shows about 59,000 clones, about 85% found once; its top ten account for approximately 3.6%. Sequences were obtained from peripheral blood. The chain carries TRBV7-6 and TRBJ1-5, with 7 nucleotides matching TRBD1. This TCR was sampled from a woman older than 75 with acute or convalescent COVID-19. CDR3 coding DNA: TGTGCCAGCAGCTTAGGTAACAGGGGAGCCTTTCAGCCCCAGCATTTT. Amino acid sequence: CASSLGNRGAFQPQHF.